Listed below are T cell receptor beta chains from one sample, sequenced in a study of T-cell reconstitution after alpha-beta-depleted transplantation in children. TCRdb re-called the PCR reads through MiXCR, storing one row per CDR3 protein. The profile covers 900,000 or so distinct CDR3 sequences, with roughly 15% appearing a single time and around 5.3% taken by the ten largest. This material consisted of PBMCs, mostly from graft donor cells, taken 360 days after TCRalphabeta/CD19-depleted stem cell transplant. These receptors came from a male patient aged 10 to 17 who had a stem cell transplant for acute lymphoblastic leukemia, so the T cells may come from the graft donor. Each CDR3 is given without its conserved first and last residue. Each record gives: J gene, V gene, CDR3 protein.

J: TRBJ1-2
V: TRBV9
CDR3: ASSVLDRGYGYT

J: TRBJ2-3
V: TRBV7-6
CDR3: ASSAILAGTDTQY

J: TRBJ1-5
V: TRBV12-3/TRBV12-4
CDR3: ASSAGSPQH

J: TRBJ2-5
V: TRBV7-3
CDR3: ASSLTFGPQETQY

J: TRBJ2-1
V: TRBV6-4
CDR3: ASSGVAGGNNEQF

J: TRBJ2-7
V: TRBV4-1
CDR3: ASSPHDRDGGGYEQY

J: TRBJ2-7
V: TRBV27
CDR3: ASSWAQRDYEQY

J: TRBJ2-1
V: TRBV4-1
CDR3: ASSLNPPDSSSYNEQF

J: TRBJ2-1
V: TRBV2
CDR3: ASLGTSGHNEQF

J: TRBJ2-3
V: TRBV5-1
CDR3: ASSFPSRGITDTQY

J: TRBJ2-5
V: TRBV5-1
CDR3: ASSLRQGETQY

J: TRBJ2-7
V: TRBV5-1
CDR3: ASRGPLLTLGYEQY

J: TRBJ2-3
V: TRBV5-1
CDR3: ASSAMIAGPTDTQY